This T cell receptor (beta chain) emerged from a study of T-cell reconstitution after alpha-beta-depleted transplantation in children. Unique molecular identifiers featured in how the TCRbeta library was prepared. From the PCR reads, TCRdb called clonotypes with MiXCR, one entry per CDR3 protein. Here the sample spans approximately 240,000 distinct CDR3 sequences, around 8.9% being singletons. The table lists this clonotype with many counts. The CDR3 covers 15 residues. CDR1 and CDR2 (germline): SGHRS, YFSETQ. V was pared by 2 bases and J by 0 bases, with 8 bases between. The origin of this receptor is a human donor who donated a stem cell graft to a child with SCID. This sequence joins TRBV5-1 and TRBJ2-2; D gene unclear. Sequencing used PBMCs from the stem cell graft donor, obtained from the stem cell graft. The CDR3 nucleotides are TGCGCCAGCAGCTTTACTCTCTCGAACACCGGGGAGCTGTTTTTT. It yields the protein CASSFTLSNTGELFF.